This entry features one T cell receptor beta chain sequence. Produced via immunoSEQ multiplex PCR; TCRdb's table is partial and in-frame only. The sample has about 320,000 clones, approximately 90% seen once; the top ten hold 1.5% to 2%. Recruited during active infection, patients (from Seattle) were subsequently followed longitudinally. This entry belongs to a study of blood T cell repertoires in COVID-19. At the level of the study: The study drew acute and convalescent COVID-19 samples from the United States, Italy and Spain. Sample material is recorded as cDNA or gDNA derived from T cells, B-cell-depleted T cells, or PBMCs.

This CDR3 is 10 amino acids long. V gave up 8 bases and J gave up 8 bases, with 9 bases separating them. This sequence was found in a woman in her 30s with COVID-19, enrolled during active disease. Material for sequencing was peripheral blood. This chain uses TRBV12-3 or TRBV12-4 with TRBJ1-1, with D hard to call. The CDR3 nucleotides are TGTGCCAGCCGCGTCACGGAAGCTTTCTTT. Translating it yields CASRVTEAFF.